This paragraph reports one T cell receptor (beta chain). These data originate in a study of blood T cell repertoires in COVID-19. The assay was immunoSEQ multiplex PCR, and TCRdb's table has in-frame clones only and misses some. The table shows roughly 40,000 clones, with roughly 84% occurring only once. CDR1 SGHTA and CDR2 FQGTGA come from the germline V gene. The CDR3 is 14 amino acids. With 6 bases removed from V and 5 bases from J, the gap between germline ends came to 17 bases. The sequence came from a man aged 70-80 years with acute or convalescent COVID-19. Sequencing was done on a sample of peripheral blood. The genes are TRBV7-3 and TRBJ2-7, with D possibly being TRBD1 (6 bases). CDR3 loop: CASRPQGTSDEQYF. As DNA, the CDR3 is TGTGCCAGCAGGCCCCAGGGGACGAGCGACGAGCAGTACTTC. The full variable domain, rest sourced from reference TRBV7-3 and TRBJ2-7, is GAGVSQTPSNKVTEKGKYVELRCDPISGHTALYWYRQSLGQGPEFLIYFQGTGAADDSGLPNDRFFAVRPEGSVSTLKIQRTERGDSAVYLCASRPQGTSDEQYFGPGTRLTVT.